This is a list of T cell receptor beta chains from one sample in a study of blood T cell repertoires in COVID-19. Assay used: immunoSEQ multiplex PCR; TCRdb lists only in-frame clones, some missing. The repertoire holds tens of thousands of clones, with 70% to 85% as singletons. Sequencing was carried out using peripheral blood. All receptors derive from a man aged 50-59 years with acute or convalescent COVID-19. The CDR3 runs from the conserved cysteine through the conserved F or W. Each record gives: V gene, clone size, D gene, J gene, CDR3 DNA, CDR3 protein. The D gene is left open where the match is weak. The listing skips clone size in some rows; elsewhere it reads once, few, many or a size class.

v_call: TRBV19
clone_size: .
d_call: TRBD2
j_call: TRBJ2-1
cdr3_nt: TGTGCCAGTAGTACCGGGACTAGAGGGGACAATGAGCAGTTCTTC
cdr3_aa: CASSTGTRGDNEQFF

v_call: TRBV7-9
clone_size: .
d_call: .
j_call: TRBJ2-7
cdr3_nt: TGTGCCAGCAGCCCCGGACAGCCACCTCAGCGCTTC
cdr3_aa: CASSPGQPPQRF

v_call: TRBV6-5
clone_size: few
d_call: TRBD1
j_call: TRBJ1-1
cdr3_nt: TGTGCCAGCAGGAACCCGACAGGGGGCGGTGAAGCTTTCTTT
cdr3_aa: CASRNPTGGGEAFF

v_call: TRBV29-1
clone_size: .
d_call: TRBD2
j_call: TRBJ2-7
cdr3_nt: TGCAGCGTTGATAGGGAGGGTCGTCACGAGCAGTACTTC
cdr3_aa: CSVDREGRHEQYF

v_call: TRBV28
clone_size: .
d_call: TRBD1
j_call: TRBJ2-7
cdr3_nt: TGTGCCAGCAGTTCCTACCAACGGACAGGGGCCTACGAGCAGTACTTC
cdr3_aa: CASSSYQRTGAYEQYF

v_call: TRBV19
clone_size: .
d_call: TRBD2
j_call: TRBJ2-1
cdr3_nt: TGTGCCAGTAGTATCGGGACTAGCAGAGACAATGAGCAGTTCTTC
cdr3_aa: CASSIGTSRDNEQFF

v_call: TRBV5-4
clone_size: .
d_call: .
j_call: TRBJ1-1
cdr3_nt: TGTGCCAGCAGCTTCGGAGCTGAAGCTTTCTTT
cdr3_aa: CASSFGAEAFF

v_call: TRBV2
clone_size: .
d_call: TRBD1
j_call: TRBJ2-4
cdr3_nt: TGTGCCAGCAGTTCTACAGGGGGCGGAGGAAACATTCAGTACTTC
cdr3_aa: CASSSTGGGGNIQYF

v_call: TRBV6-5
clone_size: .
d_call: .
j_call: TRBJ1-4
cdr3_nt: TGTGCCAGCGGGGGGGGAGGGGTCGGCGAAAAACTGTTTTTT
cdr3_aa: CASGGGGVGEKLFF

v_call: TRBV19
clone_size: few
d_call: .
j_call: TRBJ2-5
cdr3_nt: TGTGCCAGTAGTATTAGCGGAGGGGTCCAAGAGACCCAGTACTTC
cdr3_aa: CASSISGGVQETQYF

v_call: TRBV4-2
clone_size: .
d_call: .
j_call: TRBJ2-7
cdr3_nt: TGTGCCAGCAGCCTAGTCTCCTACGAGCAGTACTTC
cdr3_aa: CASSLVSYEQYF

v_call: TRBV23-1
clone_size: .
d_call: .
j_call: TRBJ1-3
cdr3_nt: TGCGCCAGCAGTGTCCCGGGACAACTACCTGGAAACACCATATATTTT
cdr3_aa: CASSVPGQLPGNTIYF

v_call: TRBV18
clone_size: .
d_call: TRBD2
j_call: TRBJ2-7
cdr3_nt: TGTGCCAGCTCACCAGGGACTAGCGGGGATCAGCAGTACTTC
cdr3_aa: CASSPGTSGDQQYF

v_call: TRBV11-2
clone_size: .
d_call: TRBD2
j_call: TRBJ2-7
cdr3_nt: TGTGCCAGCAGCTTCAGCGGGACTTCCTACGAGCAGTACTTC
cdr3_aa: CASSFSGTSYEQYF

v_call: TRBV27
clone_size: .
d_call: TRBD1
j_call: TRBJ2-7
cdr3_nt: TGTGCCAGCGCCCAGGGGGCCCTACTATCCTCCTACGAGCAGTACTTC
cdr3_aa: CASAQGALLSSYEQYF

v_call: TRBV19
clone_size: .
d_call: TRBD1
j_call: TRBJ2-2
cdr3_nt: TGTGCCAGTAGGCGGGACAGGGCTAGCGGTTTCACCGGGGAGCTGTTTTTT
cdr3_aa: CASRRDRASGFTGELFF

v_call: TRBV7-3
clone_size: few
d_call: TRBD2
j_call: TRBJ2-2
cdr3_nt: TGTGCCAGCAGCTCCAGGACTAGCCTGAACACCGGGGAGCTGTTTTTT
cdr3_aa: CASSSRTSLNTGELFF

v_call: TRBV5-4
clone_size: .
d_call: .
j_call: TRBJ2-1
cdr3_nt: TGTGCCAGCAGCTGGCCAACTAGTGTAGGGGAGCAGTTCTTC
cdr3_aa: CASSWPTSVGEQFF

v_call: TRBV5-1
clone_size: .
d_call: .
j_call: TRBJ1-1
cdr3_nt: TGCGCCAGCAGGGCAGGGGCCCGTGGTGGGTCGAACACTGAAGCTTTCTTT
cdr3_aa: CASRAGARGGSNTEAFF

v_call: TRBV25-1
clone_size: .
d_call: TRBD1
j_call: TRBJ1-1
cdr3_nt: TGTGCCAGCAGGGGGGACAGGGCGAAAGCTTTCTTT
cdr3_aa: CASRGDRAKAFF

v_call: TRBV10-2
clone_size: .
d_call: .
j_call: TRBJ2-1
cdr3_nt: TGCGCCAGCAGTGAGAGCTTCCTCTTCTACAATGAGCAGTTCTTC
cdr3_aa: CASSESFLFYNEQFF

v_call: TRBV30
clone_size: .
d_call: .
j_call: TRBJ1-4
cdr3_nt: TGTGCCTGGAGTGAGGGCGTAGTGGGAGTGGAAAAACTGTTTTTT
cdr3_aa: CAWSEGVVGVEKLFF

v_call: TRBV7-2
clone_size: .
d_call: TRBD1
j_call: TRBJ2-3
cdr3_nt: TGTGCCAGCAGCTTAGTTTGGACAGGATCGACAGATACGCAGTATTTT
cdr3_aa: CASSLVWTGSTDTQYF

v_call: TRBV29-1
clone_size: .
d_call: TRBD2
j_call: TRBJ2-1
cdr3_nt: TGCAGCGTTGAAGTCGGGAGCGGGAGTTATGGTGAGCAGTTCTTC
cdr3_aa: CSVEVGSGSYGEQFF

v_call: TRBV28
clone_size: .
d_call: .
j_call: TRBJ1-4
cdr3_nt: TGTGCCAGCCATCCCAGGGGAAATTATAATGAAAAACTGTTTTTT
cdr3_aa: CASHPRGNYNEKLFF

v_call: TRBV29-1
clone_size: .
d_call: .
j_call: TRBJ1-2
cdr3_nt: TGCAGCGTTGCCGGCGGAATCAACTATGGCTACACCTTC
cdr3_aa: CSVAGGINYGYTF

v_call: TRBV7-9
clone_size: few
d_call: .
j_call: TRBJ1-1
cdr3_nt: TGTGCCAGCAGCTGGGTTAGCGGGACCGCAGGGACAATCGAAGCTTTCTTT
cdr3_aa: CASSWVSGTAGTIEAFF

v_call: TRBV2
clone_size: few
d_call: TRBD1
j_call: TRBJ1-5
cdr3_nt: TGTGCCAGCAGTGAGGAGGGACAGGGCAATCAGCCCCAGCATTTT
cdr3_aa: CASSEEGQGNQPQHF

v_call: TRBV5-1
clone_size: once
d_call: .
j_call: TRBJ2-7
cdr3_nt: TGCGCCAGCAGCTTGGGACAAGACAACTACGAGCAGTACTTC
cdr3_aa: CASSLGQDNYEQYF

v_call: TRBV3-1/TRBV3-2
clone_size: few
d_call: TRBD1
j_call: TRBJ1-2
cdr3_nt: TGTGCCAGCAGCCAAAACGGACAGGGAGGCTATGGCTACACCTTC
cdr3_aa: CASSQNGQGGYGYTF

v_call: TRBV5-1
clone_size: .
d_call: TRBD1
j_call: TRBJ1-1
cdr3_nt: TGCGCCAGCAGCGGAACCGACAGGGGTTGGATGAACACTGAAGCTTTCTTT
cdr3_aa: CASSGTDRGWMNTEAFF

v_call: TRBV13
clone_size: .
d_call: TRBD2
j_call: TRBJ2-3
cdr3_nt: TGTGCCAGCAGCCCGAGGACTAGCGGAAGCACAGATACGCAGTATTTT
cdr3_aa: CASSPRTSGSTDTQYF

v_call: TRBV7-2
clone_size: .
d_call: TRBD2
j_call: TRBJ2-1
cdr3_nt: TGTGCCAGCAGCTTAGAGACTAGCGGGGGTTCCTACAATGAGCAGTTCTTC
cdr3_aa: CASSLETSGGSYNEQFF

v_call: TRBV5-1
clone_size: .
d_call: TRBD1
j_call: TRBJ1-2
cdr3_nt: TGCGCCAGCAGCCGCGAACCGGGACAGTACTATGGCTACACCTTC
cdr3_aa: CASSREPGQYYGYTF

v_call: TRBV5-6
clone_size: .
d_call: .
j_call: TRBJ2-1
cdr3_nt: TGTGCCAGCAGCCTGGCGAATGAGCAGTTCTTC
cdr3_aa: CASSLANEQFF

v_call: TRBV4-1
clone_size: .
d_call: TRBD2
j_call: TRBJ2-1
cdr3_nt: TGCGCCAGCAGCCGACTAGCGGGAGTCATTAATGAGCAGTTCTTC
cdr3_aa: CASSRLAGVINEQFF

v_call: TRBV9
clone_size: .
d_call: TRBD1
j_call: TRBJ2-3
cdr3_nt: TGTGCCAGCAGCGTCGGTGGACAGGGGACCCGGGGAAAGACAGATACGCAGTATTTT
cdr3_aa: CASSVGGQGTRGKTDTQYF

v_call: TRBV4-1
clone_size: .
d_call: .
j_call: TRBJ1-4
cdr3_nt: TGCGCCAGCAGCCATTCAGATTTTCGCGAAAAACTGTTTTTT
cdr3_aa: CASSHSDFREKLFF

v_call: TRBV5-8
clone_size: .
d_call: .
j_call: TRBJ1-3
cdr3_nt: TGTGCCAGCAGCTTGGGAGTGTCTGGAAACACCATATATTTT
cdr3_aa: CASSLGVSGNTIYF

v_call: TRBV28
clone_size: .
d_call: TRBD1
j_call: TRBJ1-1
cdr3_nt: TGTGCCAGCAGTTCTGGACAGGGGGGTTGGGGTGAAGCTTTCTTT
cdr3_aa: CASSSGQGGWGEAFF

v_call: TRBV3-1/TRBV3-2
clone_size: .
d_call: TRBD2
j_call: TRBJ2-5
cdr3_nt: TGTGCCAGCAGCTCCGGACTAGCGGGGGGCGTGACCCAGTACTTC
cdr3_aa: CASSSGLAGGVTQYF

v_call: TRBV27
clone_size: .
d_call: TRBD1
j_call: TRBJ1-4
cdr3_nt: TGTGCCAGCCGATCCGAGGGGGCGGAAAATGAAAAACTGTTTTTT
cdr3_aa: CASRSEGAENEKLFF

v_call: TRBV2
clone_size: few
d_call: TRBD2
j_call: TRBJ2-2
cdr3_nt: TGTGCCAGCAGTGGGACTAGCGGGGGGGCCGCCGGGGAGCTGTTTTTT
cdr3_aa: CASSGTSGGAAGELFF

v_call: TRBV19
clone_size: .
d_call: TRBD2
j_call: TRBJ2-1
cdr3_nt: TGTGCCAGTAGTTGGACTAGCGGGAGAAATGAGCAGTTCTTC
cdr3_aa: CASSWTSGRNEQFF

v_call: TRBV20-1
clone_size: once
d_call: .
j_call: TRBJ2-1
cdr3_nt: TGCAGTGGATCCCCTCGGGTTGAGCAGTTCTTC
cdr3_aa: CSGSPRVEQFF

v_call: TRBV11-2
clone_size: .
d_call: TRBD1
j_call: TRBJ1-2
cdr3_nt: TGTGCCAGCAGCCAGAGGGCAGGGGGTGGCTACACCTTC
cdr3_aa: CASSQRAGGGYTF

v_call: TRBV4-2
clone_size: once
d_call: TRBD1
j_call: TRBJ1-6
cdr3_nt: TGTGCCAGCAGACTCCAGGGGGGAAATTCACCCCTCCACTTT
cdr3_aa: CASRLQGGNSPLHF

v_call: TRBV5-4
clone_size: few
d_call: .
j_call: TRBJ2-1
cdr3_nt: TGTGCCAGCACGTTCGGAGGGGCCGGTGAGCAGTTCTTC
cdr3_aa: CASTFGGAGEQFF

v_call: TRBV6-5
clone_size: .
d_call: TRBD1
j_call: TRBJ1-2
cdr3_nt: TGTGCCAGCAGTTACGGACAGGGGAATCGCTACACCTTC
cdr3_aa: CASSYGQGNRYTF

v_call: TRBV7-3
clone_size: .
d_call: TRBD2
j_call: TRBJ2-5
cdr3_nt: TGTGCCAGCAGCTTACTAGCGGGAGAACAAGAGACCCAGTACTTC
cdr3_aa: CASSLLAGEQETQYF

v_call: TRBV10-3
clone_size: .
d_call: .
j_call: TRBJ2-1
cdr3_nt: TGTGCCATCAAGGACAGCAATGAGCAGTTCTTC
cdr3_aa: CAIKDSNEQFF

v_call: TRBV19
clone_size: .
d_call: .
j_call: TRBJ2-3
cdr3_nt: TGTGCCACCTTATGGACTACCCGGGGGACAGATACGCAGTATTTT
cdr3_aa: CATLWTTRGTDTQYF

v_call: TRBV7-9
clone_size: .
d_call: .
j_call: TRBJ2-7
cdr3_nt: TGTGCCAGCAGCCGAAGGACAGACTCCCTGCTTCTCTACGAGCAGTACTTC
cdr3_aa: CASSRRTDSLLLYEQYF

v_call: TRBV12-3/TRBV12-4
clone_size: .
d_call: .
j_call: TRBJ2-4
cdr3_nt: TGTGCCAGCAGCCAGGGGGCCAAAAACATTCAGTACTTC
cdr3_aa: CASSQGAKNIQYF

v_call: TRBV7-9
clone_size: .
d_call: .
j_call: TRBJ1-4
cdr3_nt: TGTGCCAGCAGCCCTCAGGGCGAAACTAATGAAAAACTGTTTTTT
cdr3_aa: CASSPQGETNEKLFF

v_call: TRBV9
clone_size: once
d_call: TRBD2
j_call: TRBJ2-1
cdr3_nt: TGTGCCAGCAGCGATAGCGGGGGGGCTCTCAATGAGCAGTTCTTC
cdr3_aa: CASSDSGGALNEQFF

v_call: TRBV5-8
clone_size: .
d_call: TRBD2
j_call: TRBJ2-3
cdr3_nt: TGTGCCACCGGCCTTTCTAGCGGGGGGGCAGATACGCAGTATTTT
cdr3_aa: CATGLSSGGADTQYF

v_call: TRBV5-6
clone_size: .
d_call: TRBD1
j_call: TRBJ1-3
cdr3_nt: TGTGCCAGCAGGGATTGGACAGGTCGCTCTGGAAACACCATATATTTT
cdr3_aa: CASRDWTGRSGNTIYF

v_call: TRBV3-1/TRBV3-2
clone_size: .
d_call: TRBD2
j_call: TRBJ2-5
cdr3_nt: TGTGCCAGCAGCCAAGATGTAGCGGGGGGAAGTGGTAGGACCCAGTACTTC
cdr3_aa: CASSQDVAGGSGRTQYF

v_call: TRBV21-1
clone_size: once
d_call: .
j_call: TRBJ1-2
cdr3_nt: TGTGCCAGCAGCAAAGACCGGACAGAACACTATGGCTACACCTTC
cdr3_aa: CASSKDRTEHYGYTF